This paragraph covers one TCR beta chain sequence. Its cognate antigen is unknown. The germline gives CDR1 ENHRY, CDR2 SYGVKD. This CDR3 contains 15 residues. Unmatched junction bases numbered 7, after V lost 2 bases and J lost 10 bases. This sample was taken from a study of blood T cells in healthy people across ages. Overall study context: There was about one barcoded beta molecule captured by template switching per two T cells.

Findings and caveats of the study: Roughly linearly, TCR beta diversity per million T cells fell as age increased.

The authors ran a second PCR of 7 to 11 cycles using a sample-barcoded 5' primer and a J-beta primer mix. With 12 random nucleotides, a template-switch adaptor tagged each individual cDNA molecule. TCRdb re-analysed the 5' RACE reads in MiXCR, keeping a single row per CDR3 protein. The top ten clones hold about 20% of a sample with about 720,000 distinct CDR3 sequences, 22% of them seen once. Sequenced sample: blood. The V and J genes are TRBV10-3 and TRBJ2-1, with 11 bases fitting TRBD1. The receptor was isolated from a man aged 70 or older in good health. The CDR3 sequence is CAISETGQGAEEQFF. The DNA for the CDR3 is TGTGCCATCAGTGAGACCGGACAGGGGGCGGAAGAGCAGTTCTTC.